The 6 T cell receptor beta chains reported below all come from one sample, sequenced in a study of OX40 agonist ivuxolimab in advanced cancers. Repertoires were generated with immunoSEQ multiplex PCR, while TCRdb's copy carries only in-frame clones and drops some. The sample holds approximately 72,000 clones, approximately 86% seen once. Sequences were derived from CD4+ or CD8+ T cells sorted from blood, sampled in a trial of the OX40 agonist ivuxolimab. Receptors originate from an adult with an advanced solid tumor such as melanoma, head and neck, liver or kidney cancer.

The chain links TRBV28 to TRBJ1-2; D gene ambiguous. The CDR3 is 14 amino acids. Germline lookup yields CDR1 MDHEN and CDR2 SYDVKM. V was pared by 8 bases and J by 5 bases, with 18 bases between. CDR3 amino acids: CASFRPDTPYGYTF. The DNA for the CDR3 is TGTGCCAGCTTCAGGCCGGATACCCCATATGGCTACACCTTC.

CDR3 in amino acids: CASSSTKGETQYF. The DNA of the CDR3 is TGTGCCAGCAGCTCTACCAAGGGAGAGACCCAGTACTTC. V and J are TRBV7-6 and TRBJ2-5; D not certain. There are 13 residues in the CDR3. Deletions cut 4 bases from V and 4 bases from J, with 10 bases between. CDR1 and CDR2 from the germline V gene are SGHVS and FNYEAQ.

The J gene is TRBJ2-2, the V gene TRBV19; D gene unclear. With 4 bases removed from V and 7 bases from J, the gap between germline ends came to 4 bases. This CDR3 region has 11 residues. Germline loops: CDR1 LNHDA, CDR2 SQIVND (reference sequence). This CDR3 reads CASSNSGELFF. The CDR3 bases are TGTGCCAGTAGTAATAGCGGGGAGCTGTTTTTT.

This rearrangement joins TRBV6-6 to TRBJ1-2; 9 nucleotides align to TRBD1. The CDR3 spans 13 residues. Trimming removed 8 bases from V and 7 bases from J; junction bases left unmatched: 8. Germline lookup yields CDR1 MNHNY and CDR2 SVGAGI (reference sequence). The CDR3 DNA sequence: TGTGCCAGCGAGGGTACAGGGGGCTCTGGCTACACCTTC. Encoded protein: CASEGTGGSGYTF.

The genes are TRBV19 and TRBJ1-5; perhaps TRBD1 as D (6 bases). CDR3 size: 16 residues. Germline V gene lookup returns CDR1 LNHDA and CDR2 SQIVND (reference sequence). Trimming took 3 bases from V and 2 from J, leaving 14 bases between them. This chain's CDR3 is CASSMTRQAGNQPQHF. In DNA, the CDR3 is TGTGCCAGTAGTATGACCCGACAGGCGGGCAATCAGCCCCAGCATTTT.

This sequence joins TRBV5-4 and TRBJ2-5; the D is unclear. CDR1 and CDR2 from the germline V gene are SGHNT and YYREEE (reference sequence). Trimming removed 0 bases from V and 5 bases from J, with 8 bases in between. This CDR3 is 13 amino acids long. CDR3 residues: CASSLVVSETQYF. CDR3 in DNA: TGTGCCAGCAGCTTGGTCGTTTCGGAGACCCAGTACTTC.